The T cell receptor (beta chain) described here comes from a study of blood T cells in healthy people across ages. Only a few counts were recorded for this clonotype. There are 16 residues in the CDR3. The germline V gene encodes CDR1 SGHAT and CDR2 FQDESV (reference sequence). With 2 bases clipped from V and 2 bases from J, the junction kept 9 bases outside the gene matches. Then a second PCR, running about 7 to 11 cycles, was carried out with a sample-barcoded 5' primer and a J-beta primer mix. TCRdb redid the calling of the 5' RACE reads with MiXCR, one entry per CDR3 protein. The data hold 800,000 or so distinct CDR3 sequences, with more than 20% observed a single time. The data also belong to a second study, concerning T cells of mothers and their children.

The sequenced material came from blood. This chain joins TRBV11-1 and TRBJ2-7, with 7 bases that match TRBD1. This sequence was found in a boy aged 5-17 years in good health. CDR3 in DNA: TGTGCCAGCAGCTTAAAATCCCCCGGGACAGCCTACGAGCAGTACTTC. Encoded protein: CASSLKSPGTAYEQYF.